This T cell receptor (beta chain) was retrieved from a study of CD8+ T cells in alopecia areata. Sequencing used cDNA as its template, made by extracting RNA and reverse transcribing it. Assay used: immunoSEQ multiplex PCR; TCRdb lists only in-frame clones, some missing. The data show over 100,000 clones, with around 53% seen just once and 10% to 15% held by the top ten. The CDR3 loop spans 16 amino acids. Per the germline V gene, CDR1 is SGHVS and CDR2 is FQNEAQ. V shed 5 bases and J 0 bases; nucleotides not matched to a gene: 5. This clone has a handful of counts. What it recognizes is unknown. Noted treatment: oral pan-JAK inhibitor, 5-10 mg twice daily. Study conclusions and caveats: Scalp clonality, along with expanded CD8+ clones among the top 100, was significantly decreased by tofacitinib. Sequence data from scalp samples additionally include resident alphabeta T cells of normal skin.

This sequence originates from a human donor with alopecia areata. The chain carries TRBV7-8 and TRBJ2-3, with 10 nucleotides matching TRBD2. The sample was CD8+ T cells sorted from blood, taken at week 24, from a patient treated with tofacitinib. As DNA, the CDR3 is TGTGCCAGCAGCCCTACTAGCGGGGCTAGCACAGATACGCAGTATTTT. It yields the protein CASSPTSGASTDTQYF.